Sequencing of this TCR beta chain was carried out in a study of monozygotic twins with inflammatory bowel disease. Study-wide points: Differing T cell subtypes remained indistinguishable.

TCRdb derives one entry per CDR3 protein from the 5' RACE reads, leaving out DNA. The ten top clones account for about 2.3%, within a sample of some 400,000 distinct CDR3 sequences. The CDR3 contains 14 residues. CDR1 and CDR2 from the germline V gene are MNHEY and SMNVEV (reference sequence). On this clonotype itself: What it binds is unknown.

The sample was blood. The chain couples TRBV27 to TRBJ2-2. The origin of this receptor is a human donor with ulcerative colitis or Crohn's disease, or a healthy co-twin of an affected twin (not recorded which). CDR3 amino acids: CASSSNFPSGELFF.